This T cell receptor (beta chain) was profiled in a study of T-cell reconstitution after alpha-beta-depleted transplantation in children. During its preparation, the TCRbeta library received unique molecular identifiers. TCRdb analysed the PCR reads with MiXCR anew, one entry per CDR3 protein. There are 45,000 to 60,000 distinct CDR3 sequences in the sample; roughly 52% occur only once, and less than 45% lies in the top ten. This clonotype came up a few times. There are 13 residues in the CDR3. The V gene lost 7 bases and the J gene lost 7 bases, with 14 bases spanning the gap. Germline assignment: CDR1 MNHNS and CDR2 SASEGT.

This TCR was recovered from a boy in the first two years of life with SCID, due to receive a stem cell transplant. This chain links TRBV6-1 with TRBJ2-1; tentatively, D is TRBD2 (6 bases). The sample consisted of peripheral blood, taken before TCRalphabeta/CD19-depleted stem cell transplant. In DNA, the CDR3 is TGTGCCAGCAACCGACTAGTGGAGAATGAGCAGTTCTTC. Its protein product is CASNRLVENEQFF.